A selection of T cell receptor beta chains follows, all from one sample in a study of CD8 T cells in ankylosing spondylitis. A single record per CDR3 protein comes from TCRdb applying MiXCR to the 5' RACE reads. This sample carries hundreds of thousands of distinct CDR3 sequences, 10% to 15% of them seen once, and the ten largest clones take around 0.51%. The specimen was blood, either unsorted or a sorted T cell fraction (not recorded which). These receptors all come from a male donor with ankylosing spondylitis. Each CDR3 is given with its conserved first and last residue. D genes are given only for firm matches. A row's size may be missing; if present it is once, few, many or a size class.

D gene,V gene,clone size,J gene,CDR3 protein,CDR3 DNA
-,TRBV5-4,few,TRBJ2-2,CASSPDSANTGELFF,TGTGCCAGCAGCCCCGATTCCGCGAACACCGGGGAGCTGTTTTTT
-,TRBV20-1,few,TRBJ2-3,CSASHPLSTDTQYF,TGCAGTGCTAGTCATCCTCTGAGCACAGATACGCAGTATTTT
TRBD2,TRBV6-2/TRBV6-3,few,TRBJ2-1,CASSPLAGPRGNEQFF,TGTGCCAGCAGTCCCCTAGCGGGGCCGAGGGGGAATGAGCAGTTCTTC
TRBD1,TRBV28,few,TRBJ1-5,CAVLPTGGPYQPQHF,TGTGCCGTCTTACCGACAGGGGGGCCGTATCAGCCCCAGCATTTT
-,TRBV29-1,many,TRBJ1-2,CSSGFGRIHGYTF,TGCAGCTCCGGATTCGGAAGAATCCATGGCTACACCTTC
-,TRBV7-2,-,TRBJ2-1,CASSLKAGQFF,TGTGCCAGCAGCTTAAAGGCAGGGCAGTTCTTC
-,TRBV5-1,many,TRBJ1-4,CASSLQATNEKLFF,TGCGCCAGCAGCTTGCAGGCAACTAATGAAAAACTGTTTTTT
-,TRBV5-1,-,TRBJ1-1,CASSLGVAQGTEAFF,TGCGCCAGCAGCTTGGGTGTGGCCCAGGGCACTGAAGCTTTCTTT
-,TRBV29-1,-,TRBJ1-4,CSVGQIGEKLFF,TGCAGCGTTGGACAGATAGGCGAAAAACTGTTTTTT
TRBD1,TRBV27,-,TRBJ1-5,CASSPGTGGGNQPQHF,TGTGCCAGCAGTCCTGGGACAGGGGGAGGCAATCAGCCCCAGCATTTT
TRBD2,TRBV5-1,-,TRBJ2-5,CASSSGTSGSLGFETQYF,TGCGCCAGCAGCTCAGGGACTAGCGGGAGCCTGGGTTTCGAGACCCAGTACTTC
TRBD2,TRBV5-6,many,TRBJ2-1,CASSFGLAMISYNEQFF,TGTGCCAGCAGTTTCGGACTAGCGATGATCTCCTACAATGAGCAGTTCTTC
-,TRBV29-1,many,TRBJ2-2,CSVLWGLNTGELFF,TGCAGCGTTTTATGGGGCCTGAACACCGGGGAGCTGTTTTTT
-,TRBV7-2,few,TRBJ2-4,CASSQGGSFRNIQYF,TGTGCCAGCAGCCAGGGGGGAAGTTTCAGGAACATTCAGTACTTC
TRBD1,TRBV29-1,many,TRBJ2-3,CSAPGQGTDTQYF,TGCAGCGCGCCGGGACAGGGAACAGATACGCAGTATTTT
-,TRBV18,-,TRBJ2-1,CASFTGGYNEQFF,TGTGCCAGCTTCACCGGCGGCTACAATGAGCAGTTCTTC
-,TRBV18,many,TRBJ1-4,CASSPRSDEKLFF,TGTGCCAGCTCACCACGGTCGGATGAAAAACTGTTTTTT
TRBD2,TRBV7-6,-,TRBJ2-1,CASSLAIAGGYNEQFF,TGTGCCAGCAGCTTAGCGATAGCGGGGGGATACAATGAGCAGTTCTTC
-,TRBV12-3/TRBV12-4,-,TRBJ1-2,CASSLAQGSYGYTF,TGTGCCAGCAGTTTAGCGCAGGGATCCTATGGCTACACCTTC
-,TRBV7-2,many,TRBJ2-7,CASSQRPIGGNEQYF,TGTGCCAGCAGCCAACGCCCGATCGGGGGTAACGAGCAGTACTTC
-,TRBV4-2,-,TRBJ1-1,CASSPSGGHTEAFF,TGTGCCAGCAGCCCCTCGGGGGGGCACACTGAAGCTTTCTTT
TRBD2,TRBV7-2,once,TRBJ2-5,CASSSSLAGGLETQYF,TGTGCCAGCAGCTCGTCACTAGCGGGGGGGCTGGAGACCCAGTACTTC
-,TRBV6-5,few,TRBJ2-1,CASSSYGTQNYNEQFF,TGTGCCAGCAGTTCTTACGGGACCCAAAACTACAATGAGCAGTTCTTC
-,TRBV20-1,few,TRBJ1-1,CSATRTVNTEAFF,TGCAGTGCTACTCGGACGGTGAACACTGAAGCTTTCTTT
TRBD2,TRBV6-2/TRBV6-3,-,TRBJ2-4,CASSYLAEYIQYF,TGTGCCAGCAGTTACCTAGCGGAGTACATTCAGTACTTC
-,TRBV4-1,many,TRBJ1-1,CASRITGPGTEAFF,TGCGCCAGCAGGATAACAGGACCCGGCACTGAAGCTTTCTTT
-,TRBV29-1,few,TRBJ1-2,CSVEKGVSRGYTF,TGCAGCGTTGAAAAGGGGGTCTCACGGGGCTACACCTTC
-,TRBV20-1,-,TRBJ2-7,CSARVYSSYEQYF,TGCAGTGCTAGAGTCTATAGCTCCTACGAGCAGTACTTC
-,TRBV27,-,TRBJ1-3,CASSLGGGPGNTIYF,TGTGCCAGCAGTTTAGGGGGTGGGCCTGGAAACACCATATATTTT
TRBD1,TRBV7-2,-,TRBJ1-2,CASRQGGSKFYTF,TGTGCCAGCAGACAGGGGGGCTCTAAGTTCTACACCTTC
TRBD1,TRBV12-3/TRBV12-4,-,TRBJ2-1,CASTPATGRPYNEQFF,TGTGCCAGCACCCCCGCGACAGGGCGCCCCTACAATGAGCAGTTCTTC
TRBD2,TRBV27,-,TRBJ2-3,CASSPLRVAGDTDTQYF,TGTGCCAGCAGTCCCCTTCGGGTAGCGGGGGACACAGATACGCAGTATTTT
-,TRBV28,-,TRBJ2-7,CASKVGIGYEQYF,TGTGCCAGCAAGGTGGGAATAGGGTACGAGCAGTACTTC
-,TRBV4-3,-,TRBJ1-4,CASSQAGSGPGKLFF,TGCGCCAGCAGCCAAGCAGGGTCCGGTCCAGGAAAACTGTTTTTT
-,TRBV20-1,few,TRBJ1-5,CSTGGGNQPQHF,TGCAGTACCGGGGGGGGCAATCAGCCCCAGCATTTT
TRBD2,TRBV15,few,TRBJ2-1,CATSRGPGGSGGLYNEQFF,TGTGCCACCAGCAGAGGACCCGGAGGTAGCGGGGGGCTATACAATGAGCAGTTCTTC
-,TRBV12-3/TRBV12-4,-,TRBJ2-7,CTSSLGGVVKSSYEQYF,TGTACCAGCAGTTTAGGGGGGGTGGTCAAAAGCTCCTACGAGCAGTACTTC
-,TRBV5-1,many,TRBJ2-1,CASSSRGYNEQFF,TGCGCCAGCAGCTCGAGGGGGTACAATGAGCAGTTCTTC
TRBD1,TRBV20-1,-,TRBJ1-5,CSAVGDSYQPQHF,TGCAGTGCCGTGGGGGACAGCTATCAGCCCCAGCATTTT
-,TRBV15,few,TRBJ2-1,CATSRDQGDEQFF,TGTGCCACCAGCAGAGATCAGGGAGATGAGCAGTTCTTC
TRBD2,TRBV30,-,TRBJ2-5,CASSGLAGAETQYF,TGTGCCTCCTCGGGACTAGCGGGGGCAGAGACCCAGTACTTC
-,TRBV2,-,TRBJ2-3,CASGAGATTDTQYF,TGTGCCAGCGGGGCGGGGGCGACCACAGATACGCAGTATTTT
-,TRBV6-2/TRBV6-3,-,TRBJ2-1,CASREGGRSYNEQFF,TGTGCCAGCAGGGAGGGAGGAAGGTCCTACAATGAGCAGTTCTTC
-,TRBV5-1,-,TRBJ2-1,CASNGRAAMGNEQFF,TGCGCCAGCAACGGAAGGGCAGCGATGGGGAATGAGCAGTTCTTC
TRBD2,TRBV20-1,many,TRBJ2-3,CSAGLAGNTDTQYF,TGCAGTGCCGGACTAGCGGGAAACACAGATACGCAGTATTTT
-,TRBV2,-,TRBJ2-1,CASIPSEITYNEQFF,TGTGCCAGTATTCCCAGCGAGATAACCTACAATGAGCAGTTCTTC
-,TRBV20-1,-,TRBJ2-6,CSASGEGAGANVLTF,TGCAGTGCTAGCGGGGAAGGGGCGGGGGCCAACGTCCTGACTTTC
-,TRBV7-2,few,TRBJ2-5,CASSLNRYGGGETQYF,TGTGCCAGCAGCTTAAATCGGTACGGGGGCGGAGAGACCCAGTACTTC
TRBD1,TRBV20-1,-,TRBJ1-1,CSASLQGARGAFF,TGCAGTGCTAGCCTACAGGGGGCGCGCGGAGCTTTCTTT